These 19 T cell receptor beta chains originate from one sample sequenced in a study of cytomegalovirus exposure and HLA in healthy donors. The PCR employed 60 Vbeta primers together with 13 Jbeta primers. The method was immunoSEQ multiplex PCR; TCRdb's version includes in-frame clones alone and lacks a portion of them. The sample yields more than 100,000 clones, 50% to 75% seen once. The sequencing input was PBMCs. The receptor set was obtained from a middle-aged woman in good health and CMV-seropositive.

The chain recombines TRBV7-2 with TRBJ1-2; D may be TRBD1 (5 bases). V was trimmed by 6 bases and J by 4 bases, leaving 12 bases between them. The CDR3 has 13 residues. From germline, CDR1 is SGHTA and CDR2 FQGNSA. CDR3 coding DNA: TGTGCCAGCAGACAGGACGCCGCCTATGGCTACACCTTC. As protein: CASRQDAAYGYTF.

The CDR3 sequence: CASSYESNQPQHF. DNA for the CDR3: TGTGCCAGCAGCTATGAAAGCAATCAGCCCCAGCATTTT. This sequence joins TRBV6-1 and TRBJ1-5, with D unresolved. In germline, CDR1 is MNHNS, CDR2 SASEGT. The CDR3 contains 13 residues. Trimming shortened V by 6 bases and J by 1 base, and 7 bases separated the two germline ends.

The chain has TRBV7-9 and TRBJ1-1, with D possibly TRBD1 on 5 matching bases. The CDR3 is 16 residues long. CDR1 is SEHNR, CDR2 FQNEAQ, per germline (reference sequence). Deletions cut 1 base from V and 3 bases from J, with 15 bases between. CDR3 nucleotide sequence: TGTGCCAGCAGCTTAGGGACATCTCCCGAGGACACTGAAGCTTTCTTT. Translated, it gives CASSLGTSPEDTEAFF. The full variable domain, rest sourced from reference TRBV7-9 and TRBJ1-1, is DTGVSQNPRHKITKRGQNVTFRCDPISEHNRLYWYRQTLGQGPEFLTYFQNEAQLEKSRLLSDRFSAERPKGSFSTLEIQRTEQGDSAMYLCASSLGTSPEDTEAFFGQGTRLTVV.

This clone came up a few times. The chain links TRBV5-1 to TRBJ2-2; D remains ambiguous. The CDR3 is made up of 13 amino acids. From germline, CDR1 is SGHRS and CDR2 YFSETQ. V shed 4 bases and J shed 3 bases, with 7 bases lying between them. CDR3 sequence: CASSPTDTGELFF. CDR3 in DNA: TGCGCCAGCAGCCCCACAGACACCGGGGAGCTGTTTTTT.

The chain links TRBV18 to TRBJ2-1; D perhaps matches TRBD2 (6 bases). Trimming stripped 0 bases from V and 4 bases from J, with 13 bases between. Germline CDR1 KGHSH, CDR2 LQKENI. The CDR3 loop spans 16 amino acids. CDR3 nucleotide sequence: TGTGCCAGCTCACCACCGGGGGGACTCGAGTACAATGAGCAGTTCTTC. Amino acid sequence: CASSPPGGLEYNEQFF.

The chain combines TRBV9 with TRBJ2-1, with 10 bases that match TRBD2. The CDR3 spans 17 residues. CDR1 and CDR2 from the germline V gene are SGDLS and YYNGEE. With V trimmed by 0 bases and J by 4 bases, 7 bases remained unmatched. The CDR3 DNA sequence: TGTGCCAGCAGCGTAGCTACCCAACTAGCGGGGTACAATGAGCAGTTCTTC. It specifies CASSVATQLAGYNEQFF. Full variable domain (missing parts from reference TRBV9 and TRBJ2-1): DSGVTQTPKHLITATGQRVTLRCSPRSGDLSVYWYQQSLDQGLQFLIQYYNGEERAKGNILERFSAQQFPDLHSELNLSSLELGDSALYFCASSVATQLAGYNEQFFGPGTRLTVL.

The gene calls are TRBV7-3 and TRBJ2-7; 7 bases line up with TRBD1. Germline loops: CDR1 SGHTA, CDR2 FQGTGA. J lost 3 bases, V lost 5 bases, and 7 bases had no gene match. The CDR3 consists of 14 residues. The DNA for the CDR3 is TGTGCCAGCAGCCCTACAGGGGCCGACTACGAGCAGTACTTC. Encoded protein: CASSPTGADYEQYF.

The chain joins TRBV30 to TRBJ1-1; no reliable D call. V gave up 0 bases and J gave up 7 bases, with 12 bases separating them. This CDR3 comprises 13 residues. The germline V gene encodes CDR1 GTSNPN and CDR2 SVGIG (reference sequence). CDR3 region: CAWSVQVDSEAFF. CDR3 DNA sequence: TGTGCCTGGAGTGTTCAGGTAGATAGTGAAGCTTTCTTT.

The V and J genes are TRBV28 and TRBJ1-3; possibly TRBD1 for D (5 bases). V lost 5 bases and J 4 bases, leaving 15 bases between the germline ends. The CDR3 runs 15 residues. The V gene's germline CDR1 is MDHEN and CDR2 SYDVKM. CDR3 protein: CASSRQGKGGNTIYF. The CDR3 DNA reads as TGTGCCAGCAGTCGTCAGGGTAAAGGGGGAAACACCATATATTTT.

This clone was observed a handful of times. The chain uses TRBV4-2 and TRBJ2-1; maybe TRBD2 (6 bases). Trimming cost V 1 base and J 4 bases, with 20 bases left between them. The CDR3 contains 18 residues. CDR1 LGHNA and CDR2 YNFKEQ come from the germline V gene. The DNA of the CDR3 is TGTGCCAGCAGCCAAGTGCGGCGGGATGGGATGATATACAATGAGCAGTTCTTC. This encodes CASSQVRRDGMIYNEQFF.

V is TRBV6-1 and J is TRBJ1-5; 8 bases fit TRBD1. Germline CDR1 MNHNS, CDR2 SASEGT. The V segment lost 9 bases and the J segment 5 bases; nucleotides outside the gene matches: 6. This CDR3 is 13 amino acids long. CDR3 coding DNA: TGTGCCAGTGGGGGACAGGACTATCAGCCCCAGCATTTT. This codes for CASGGQDYQPQHF.

This clone showed up just a few times. The chain recombines TRBV5-1 with TRBJ2-2; 13 bases align to TRBD2. This CDR3 contains 18 residues. Per the germline V gene, CDR1 is SGHRS and CDR2 is YFSETQ. V lost 0 bases and J lost 0; bases outside the gene matches: 2. The CDR3 is CASSLELAGGPNTGELFF. CDR3 coding DNA: TGCGCCAGCAGCTTGGAACTAGCGGGAGGGCCGAACACCGGGGAGCTGTTTTTT.

This chain connects TRBV6-1 to TRBJ1-4; possible D gene TRBD1, 5 bases. The CDR3 is 14 amino acids. CDR1 and CDR2 (germline): MNHNS, SASEGT. V lost 10 bases and J 7 bases, leaving 19 bases between the germline ends. CDR3 in amino acids: CATGDSGGGEKLFF. The CDR3 DNA follows: TGTGCCACCGGGGATTCTGGGGGAGGTGAAAAACTGTTTTTT.

This clone was detected only a few times. This chain connects TRBV6-1 to TRBJ2-5; D gene uncertain. The CDR3 totals 12 residues. V was cut by 7 bases and J by 5 bases, with 11 bases left in between. Germline-derived CDR1 and CDR2 are MNHNS and SASEGT. CDR3 DNA: TGTGCCAGCAATCCCCGCGCTGAGACCCAGTACTTC. Translation gives CASNPRAETQYF.

This clone was observed a handful of times. The identical CDR3 is also encoded by other nucleotide sequences in the sample. The rearrangement uses TRBV5-4 and TRBJ2-2; 9 nucleotides match TRBD2. Germline CDR1 is SGHNT and CDR2 is YYREEE (reference sequence). The CDR3 extends over 16 amino acids. J lost 4 bases, V lost 0 bases, and 4 bases had no gene match. CDR3 nucleotide sequence: TGTGCCAGCAGCTTGGGCGCGGGGGGGCGCACCGGGGAGCTGTTTTTT. This gives the protein CASSLGAGGRTGELFF.

This clone was observed a few times. The gene calls are TRBV5-1 and TRBJ1-6, with D tentatively TRBD1 (5 bases). This CDR3 has 16 amino acids. V was pared by 0 bases and J by 0 bases, with 7 bases between. Germline CDR1 and CDR2: SGHRS and YFSETQ. The CDR3 DNA sequence: TGCGCCAGCAGCTTGGGCGACAGCTCCTATAATTCACCCCTCCACTTT. Amino acid sequence: CASSLGDSSYNSPLHF.

CDR3 nucleotide sequence: TGTGCCAGCAGGCCCCCTCTAGCGGGGGCAAGCAATGAGCAGTTCTTC. It specifies CASRPPLAGASNEQFF. V and J are TRBV25-1 and TRBJ2-1; 10 nucleotides align to TRBD2. Losses at the gene ends were 6 bases for V and 6 bases for J; bases not matched to a gene: 11. CDR1 is MGHDK and CDR2 is SYGVNS in the germline V gene. The CDR3 has 16 amino acids. The full variable domain, its missing parts supplied by reference TRBV25-1 and TRBJ2-1, is EADIYQTPRYLVIGTGKKITLECSQTMGHDKMYWYQQDPGMELHLIHYSYGVNSTEKGDLSSESTVSRIRTEHFPLTLESARPSHTSQYLCASRPPLAGASNEQFFGPGTRLTVL.

This clone appeared a few times. The chain couples TRBV7-8 to TRBJ2-7; 7 nucleotides align to TRBD2. After removal of 7 bases from V and 5 bases from J, the junction contained 8 bases not matched to a gene. Germline assignment: CDR1 SGHVS and CDR2 FQNEAQ. The length of the CDR3 is 13 residues. The CDR3 here is CASTWGGNDEQYF. For the CDR3, the DNA is TGTGCCAGCACCTGGGGGGGGAACGACGAGCAGTACTTC.

The chain is built from TRBV5-4 and TRBJ2-7, with a weak D call TRBD2 (5 bases). Germline V gene sequence: CDR1 SGHNT, CDR2 YYREEE (reference sequence). The CDR3 is made up of 12 amino acids. V was pared by 7 bases and J by 2 bases, with 10 bases between. As DNA, the CDR3 is TGTGCCAGCGGGGAGAGTCCCTACGAGCAGTACTTC. It is translated as CASGESPYEQYF.